These T cell receptor beta chains were read from a single sample in a study of control samples from healthy donors and cancer patients. Clones were sequenced by immunoSEQ multiplex PCR, and TCRdb holds only the in-frame ones, with some missing. The data show roughly 190,000 clones, and the top ten clones hold less than 2.5%. What was sequenced was blood. The receptors shown here come from a woman younger than 45 in good health. The CDR3 runs from the conserved cysteine through the conserved F or W. The D gene is left open where the match is weak.

J gene,V gene,D gene,CDR3 DNA,CDR3 protein
TRBJ2-1,TRBV7-3,TRBD2,TGTGCCAGCAGCCCGTCCGGGACTAGCGGGAGCAATGAGCAGTTCTTC,CASSPSGTSGSNEQFF
TRBJ1-1,TRBV5-5,TRBD1,TGTGCCAGCAGCTTGAACAGGGGAACTGAAGCTTTCTTT,CASSLNRGTEAFF
TRBJ2-7,TRBV4-1,TRBD1,TGCGCCAGCAGCCAATTTCGGACAGGGGGCGCTGGAAACGAGCAGTACTTC,CASSQFRTGGAGNEQYF
TRBJ1-2,TRBV27,NA,TGTGCCAGCAGTTTACAGGGCCGATATGGCTACACCTTC,CASSLQGRYGYTF
TRBJ2-7,TRBV25-1,TRBD1,TGTGCCAGCAGTGGGGGGACAGGGTTCGAGCAGTACTTC,CASSGGTGFEQYF
TRBJ1-4,TRBV5-1,NA,TGCGCCAGCAGCTTTCTTCCCGACGGAAATGAAAAACTGTTTTTT,CASSFLPDGNEKLFF
TRBJ2-2,TRBV28,NA,TGTGCCAGCAGTGCCCCGATTGCCACCGGGGAGCTGTTTTTT,CASSAPIATGELFF
TRBJ1-2,TRBV28,NA,TGTGCCAGCAGTTCTAGACTTGCCTCTGCTAGTAACTATGGCTACACCTTC,CASSSRLASASNYGYTF
TRBJ1-4,TRBV7-9,NA,TGTGCCAGCAGCTTAGGGGACGGCACAGTTTTTCTAACTAATGAAAAACTGTTTTTT,CASSLGDGTVFLTNEKLFF
TRBJ1-1,TRBV7-8,NA,TGTGCCAGCAGCTTATCCGGGGTGAAGGACACTGAAGCTTTCTTT,CASSLSGVKDTEAFF
TRBJ2-1,TRBV13,TRBD2,TGTGCCAGCAGCGCCAAGGTAGCGGGATTTTACAATGAGCAGTTCTTC,CASSAKVAGFYNEQFF
TRBJ1-2,TRBV5-6,NA,TGTGCCAGCAGCTTGGGTAACTATGGCTACACCTTC,CASSLGNYGYTF
TRBJ1-4,TRBV7-2,NA,TGTGCCAGCAGCTCAGAGGGGAGGGCGAGGGAAAAACTGTTTTTT,CASSSEGRAREKLFF
TRBJ1-2,TRBV10-3,TRBD1,TGTGCCATCAGTGAAGGGACAGGGGTGACTGGCTACACCTTC,CAISEGTGVTGYTF
TRBJ1-1,TRBV19,NA,TGTGCCAGTAGTATCCCCCCAGCTAGCACTGAAGCTTTCTTT,CASSIPPASTEAFF
TRBJ1-1,TRBV5-1,TRBD1,TGCGCCAGCAGCTTGACCCAGGGGGCAACTGAAGCTTTCTTT,CASSLTQGATEAFF
TRBJ1-6,TRBV5-8,NA,TGTGCCAGCAGCTTGAATTCACCCCTCCACTTT,CASSLNSPLHF
TRBJ1-6,TRBV28,TRBD1,TGTGCCAGCAGTTGGGACAGGGTGAATTCACCCCTCCACTTT,CASSWDRVNSPLHF
TRBJ2-4,TRBV2,NA,TGTGCCAGCGGGGGCTTGGTAGGCAAAAACATTCAGTACTTC,CASGGLVGKNIQYF
TRBJ1-1,TRBV28,NA,TGTGCCAGCCAGGGGAACACTGAAGCTTTCTTT,CASQGNTEAFF
TRBJ1-3,TRBV3-1/TRBV3-2,TRBD1,TGTGCCAGCAGCCAAGGGGACAGGGGGTCCCTTAGCTCTGGAAACACCATATATTTT,CASSQGDRGSLSSGNTIYF
TRBJ1-4,TRBV10-1,NA,TGCGCCAGCAGTGAAGGACAGCCGGAAAAACTGTTTTTT,CASSEGQPEKLFF
TRBJ2-1,TRBV6-5,NA,TGTGCCACCCCTAGGGACAAACGCTCCTACAATGAGCAGTTCTTC,CATPRDKRSYNEQFF
TRBJ2-5,TRBV28,TRBD1,TGTGCCAGCAGTGGGGGACAGGGGAGATTGGAGACCCAGTACTTC,CASSGGQGRLETQYF
TRBJ1-1,TRBV10-1,NA,TGCGCCAGCAGTGAAGCAGGGGCGAACACTGAAGCTTTCTTT,CASSEAGANTEAFF
TRBJ2-1,TRBV28,NA,TGTGCCAGCAGTTTGTATTTAGGCCCCCACAATGAGCAGTTCTTC,CASSLYLGPHNEQFF
TRBJ2-2,TRBV30,TRBD2,TGTGCCTGGAGTGTGAGTAGCGGGGGGATCAACACCGGGGAGCTGTTTTTT,CAWSVSSGGINTGELFF
TRBJ1-1,TRBV18,TRBD1,TGTGCCAGCTCAGCCGGGACAGGGGAAACTGAAGCTTTCTTT,CASSAGTGETEAFF
TRBJ1-4,TRBV7-9,TRBD1,TGTGCCAGCAGCACGTGGACAGGGGGCAGGGCTAATGAAAAACTGTTTTTT,CASSTWTGGRANEKLFF
TRBJ1-1,TRBV27,TRBD1,TGTGCCAGCAGTCCACAGGGGATGAGAGACTCTGAAGCTTTCTTT,CASSPQGMRDSEAFF
TRBJ1-5,TRBV18,TRBD1,TGTGCCAGCTCACCAGTCGGGACAGGAAATCAGCCCCAGCATTTT,CASSPVGTGNQPQHF
TRBJ1-2,TRBV11-2,NA,TGTGCCAGCAGCCCCACTATTTATGGCTACACCTTC,CASSPTIYGYTF
TRBJ2-2,TRBV11-3,TRBD1,TGTGCCAGCAGCGTTAGGGGGCCATTAGGCCCAACCGCCGGGGAGCTGTTTTTT,CASSVRGPLGPTAGELFF
TRBJ1-2,TRBV6-1,NA,TGTGCCAGCAGTGAGTCCAGGTTTGGCTACACCTTC,CASSESRFGYTF
TRBJ1-4,TRBV5-5,NA,TGTGCCAGCAGCTTAGGCAATAATGAAAAACTGTTTTTT,CASSLGNNEKLFF
TRBJ2-1,TRBV27,NA,TGTGCCAGCAGTCCAAGACAGGCTTCGGGTGCCCGGAATGAGCAGTTCTTC,CASSPRQASGARNEQFF
TRBJ1-1,TRBV30,NA,TGTGCCTGGAGACAGGAGACTGAAGCTTTCTTT,CAWRQETEAFF
TRBJ1-2,TRBV11-3,NA,TGTGCCAGCAGCTTACAGGGAGATGGCTACACCTTC,CASSLQGDGYTF
TRBJ2-3,TRBV4-1,NA,TGCGCCAGCAGCCCCGGGGGCCCCTATACAGATACGCAGTATTTT,CASSPGGPYTDTQYF
TRBJ1-5,TRBV6-6,TRBD1,TGTGCCAGCAGGACAGGGGCTAATCAGCCCCAGCATTTT,CASRTGANQPQHF
TRBJ1-1,TRBV10-3,NA,TGTGCCATCAGTGATGGACAGCCCATGAACACTGAAGCTTTCTTT,CAISDGQPMNTEAFF
TRBJ2-2,TRBV21-1,NA,TGTGCCAGCAGCTCAAAAGTGGGGGACAGGGGGAACACCGGGGAGCTGTTTTTT,CASSSKVGDRGNTGELFF
TRBJ1-5,TRBV7-6,NA,TGTGCCAGCAGCTGGGGGACTGCCGACAATCAGCCCCAGCATTTT,CASSWGTADNQPQHF
TRBJ1-1,TRBV12-3/TRBV12-4,TRBD1,TGTGCCAGCAGTTTAGAGGGGGCGAGAGTATCTTTCTTT,CASSLEGARVSFF
TRBJ1-2,TRBV5-4,NA,TGTGCCAGCAGCCCCGCTCTCCCCTATGGCTACACCTTC,CASSPALPYGYTF
TRBJ1-2,TRBV12-2,NA,TGTGCAAGTCGCTCATGGGGACAGGTGAAAGGCTACACCTTC,CASRSWGQVKGYTF
TRBJ1-5,TRBV6-5,TRBD1,TGTGCCAGCAGGGCGACAGGGGGTAATCAGCCCCAGCATTTT,CASRATGGNQPQHF
TRBJ1-1,TRBV19,NA,TGTGCCAGTAGTAGGTCCGCGGGAAACACTGAAGCTTTCTTT,CASSRSAGNTEAFF
TRBJ2-6,TRBV28,NA,TGTGCCAGCAGAACGCTGGACGGGGCCAACGTCCTGACTTTC,CASRTLDGANVLTF
TRBJ2-7,TRBV28,TRBD1,TGTGCCAGCAGTTTGCCCGGGACAGGGGCTTTCTACGAGCAGTACTTC,CASSLPGTGAFYEQYF
TRBJ1-2,TRBV6-5,NA,TGTGCCAGCACGGGACGGACGTACGACTATAATGGCTACACCTTC,CASTGRTYDYNGYTF
TRBJ1-2,TRBV27,NA,TGTGCCAGCAGAGGACACCTTGGGAGGGGCTATGGCTACACCTTC,CASRGHLGRGYGYTF
TRBJ2-1,TRBV7-3,NA,TGTGCCAGCAGTCTCTGGGGGTACAATGAGCAGTTCTTC,CASSLWGYNEQFF
TRBJ1-4,TRBV5-1,NA,TGCGCCAGCAGCTTGGGGACCAGGGAAAAACTGTTTTTT,CASSLGTREKLFF
TRBJ1-4,TRBV2,NA,TGTGTTTCAAGTGTGCTTAATGAAAAACTGTTTTTT,CVSSVLNEKLFF
TRBJ1-5,TRBV7-2,NA,TGTGCCAGCAGCTTAGGATCAGGGGGCAATCAGCCCCAGCATTTT,CASSLGSGGNQPQHF